These 21 T cell receptor beta chains share one sample of origin, sequenced in a study of blood T cells in healthy people across ages. The second PCR ran about 6 to 12 cycles with a sample-barcoded 5' primer and J-beta primers. TCRdb fed the 5' RACE reads into MiXCR, producing one record per CDR3 protein. This sample yields 1.5 million to 2 million distinct CDR3 sequences, of which about 30% are seen a single time; around 7.7% belongs to the top ten. Sequences were obtained from blood. All receptors come from a woman aged 25 to 45 in good health.

V usage is TRBV6-1 and J usage is TRBJ1-5, with D unresolved. CDR3 length: 11 amino acids. Germline CDR1 reads MNHNS; CDR2 reads SASEGT. Trimming removed 0 bases from V and 11 bases from J, with 5 bases in between. The CDR3 sequence is CASSEAPTQHF. The CDR3 DNA reads as TGTGCCAGCAGTGAAGCCCCAACCCAGCATTTT.

Worth noting for this clonotype: One end of the junction does not line up with germline, which may come from a read error. The chain is built from TRBV13 and TRBJ2-2; D ambiguous. Germline V gene data show CDR1 as PRHDT and CDR2 as FYEKMQ (reference sequence). CDR3 length: 13 amino acids. The CDR3 coding sequence is TGTGCCGGCAGCTTAGGTGTCACCGGGGAGCTGTTTTTT. Translation gives CAGSLGVTGELFF.

This clonotype was recorded many times. The CDR3 DNA sequence: TGCGCCAGCAGCGAGACAGGCCGGAATCAAGAGACCCAGTACTTC. It yields the protein CASSETGRNQETQYF. V and J are TRBV5-1 and TRBJ2-5; tentatively, D is TRBD1 (6 bases). CDR3 length: 15 amino acids. Germline V gene lookup returns CDR1 SGHRS and CDR2 YFSETQ. The V gene lost 4 bases and the J gene lost 2 bases, with 15 bases spanning the gap.

At least ten counts were recorded for this clonotype. The gene calls are TRBV4-1 and TRBJ2-1, with D unclear. The CDR3 runs to 15 residues. CDR1 and CDR2 (germline): MGHRA, YSYEKL. Trimming pared 2 bases from V and 0 bases from J, leaving 8 bases between. The CDR3 DNA follows: TGCGCCAGCAGCCAAAATACTAACTCCTACAATGAGCAGTTCTTC. Amino acid sequence: CASSQNTNSYNEQFF.

Points on this clonotype: With a much larger clone just one base away, this may be a read error. The chain links TRBV4-1 to TRBJ2-1; D is unclear. The CDR3 has 14 residues. Germline assignment: CDR1 MGHRA and CDR2 YSYEKL. In nucleotides, the CDR3 is TGCGCCAGCGGCCAAGCCGGGTCCTACAATGAGCAGTTCTTC. This codes for CASGQAGSYNEQFF.

V and J are TRBV28 and TRBJ1-6; possible D gene TRBD1, 6 bases. CDR3 length equals 15 residues. V lost 6 bases and J 6 bases, leaving 15 bases between the germline ends. Germline V gives CDR1 MDHEN, CDR2 SYDVKM. The CDR3 loop is CASRPQGIGNSPLHF. The CDR3 DNA reads as TGTGCCAGCAGACCACAGGGAATCGGTAATTCACCCCTCCACTTT.

This clonotype came up a few times. J is TRBJ1-1 and V is TRBV7-9; possibly TRBD1 for D (5 bases). Trimming cost V 5 bases and J 7 bases, with 11 bases left between them. The CDR3 is 12 residues long. Germline CDR1 and CDR2: SEHNR and FQNEAQ (reference sequence). The CDR3 region has the DNA TGTGCCAGCAGCGCCCGGGACGGTGAAGCTTTCTTT. Translation: CASSARDGEAFF.

Worth noting for this clonotype: A much more abundant neighbour one base away suggests this may be a read error. V gene TRBV6-5 combines with J gene TRBJ2-1; 11 bases are shared with TRBD1. With V trimmed by 8 bases and J by 4 bases, 10 bases remained unmatched. The germline gives CDR1 MNHEY, CDR2 SVGAGI. The CDR3 sequence is 16 residues long. The CDR3 DNA reads TGTGCCAGCGGCCCCGGGACAGGGGGAAATTACAATGAGCAGTTCTTC. This sequence encodes CASGPGTGGNYNEQFF.

Only a few counts were recorded for this clonotype. This rearrangement joins TRBV20-1 to TRBJ1-3; D gene ambiguous. V was shortened by 3 bases and J by 0 bases, with 3 bases between the two germline ends. This CDR3 spans 12 amino acids. CDR1 and CDR2 (germline): DFQATT, SNEGSKA (reference sequence). CDR3 DNA: TGCAGTGCTAGGAACTCTGGAAACACCATATATTTT. This translates into CSARNSGNTIYF.

In regard to this clonotype: One end of the junction is discordant with germline, which a read error may explain. This chain links TRBV4-1 with TRBJ1-5; D is uncertain. The CDR3 runs to 15 residues. Germline CDR1 and CDR2: MGHRA and YSYEKL. For the CDR3, the DNA is TGCGTCAGCAGCCAAGATGAAGGTAGCAATCAGCCCCAGCATTTT. Translated: CVSSQDEGSNQPQHF.

The sample holds a few counts of this clonotype. A read error may be the cause here, since a much bigger clone is one base away. This rearrangement joins TRBV6-1 to TRBJ2-7, with 7 bases lining up with TRBD2. CDR1 MNHNS and CDR2 SASEGT come from the germline V gene. The CDR3 totals 13 residues. J was trimmed by 4 bases and V by 6 bases; bases with no gene match: 6. The CDR3 DNA sequence: TGTGCCAGCAGGGCGGGGGACGGTTACGAGCAGTACTTC. It encodes CASRAGDGYEQYF.

J is TRBJ1-1 and V is TRBV28; a weak D match, TRBD1 (6 bases). V lost 7 bases and J 5 bases, leaving 17 bases between the germline ends. This CDR3 has 14 amino acids. Germline lookup yields CDR1 MDHEN and CDR2 SYDVKM. The CDR3 DNA follows: TGTGCCAGCAATTTGGGGGGGCCGGAAACTGAAGCTTTCTTT. Its protein product is CASNLGGPETEAFF.

This clonotype occurred a few times. The gene calls are TRBV7-2 and TRBJ2-7, with 10 bases matching TRBD1. Germline-derived CDR1 and CDR2 are SGHTA and FQGNSA. J was trimmed by 6 bases and V by 8 bases; bases with no gene match: 10. The length of the CDR3 is 14 residues. The CDR3 DNA sequence: TGTGCCAGCGGGTCCCGGACAGGGGGTATCGAGCAGTACTTC. Residues: CASGSRTGGIEQYF. The whole variable domain, remainder taken from reference TRBV7-2 and TRBJ2-7, is GAGVSQSPSNKVTEKGKDVELRCDPISGHTALYWYRQSLGQGLEFLIYFQGNSAPDKSGLPSDRFSAERTGGSVSTLTIQRTQQEDSAVYLCASGSRTGGIEQYFGPGTRLTVT.

V usage is TRBV13 and J usage is TRBJ1-1, with 7 nucleotides matching TRBD1. CDR1 and CDR2 from the germline V gene are PRHDT and FYEKMQ (reference sequence). This CDR3 region has 14 residues. V shed 4 bases, J shed 0 bases, and the junction held 2 bases outside the gene matches. The CDR3, as DNA: TGTGCCAGCAGCTCAGGGGGTCTGAACACTGAAGCTTTCTTT. Amino acids: CASSSGGLNTEAFF. Drawing the rest from reference TRBV13 and TRBJ1-1, the complete variable domain is AAGVIQSPRHLIKEKRETATLKCYPIPRHDTVYWYQQGPGQDPQFLISFYEKMQSDKGSIPDRFSAQQFSDYHSELNMSSLELGDSALYFCASSSGGLNTEAFFGQGTRLTVV.

The chain couples TRBV6-5 to TRBJ2-2, with D unclear. CDR1 and CDR2 (germline): MNHEY, SVGAGI. Trimming shortened V by 0 bases and J by 4 bases, and 18 bases separated the two germline ends. The CDR3 covers 18 residues. CDR3 residues: CASSYSGYLSRSTGELFF. The CDR3 nucleotides read TGTGCCAGCAGTTACTCGGGATACCTCTCTCGGAGCACCGGGGAGCTGTTTTTT.

The V and J genes are TRBV18 and TRBJ2-7, with TRBD2 matching 8 bases. The germline gives CDR1 KGHSH, CDR2 LQKENI. This CDR3 has 16 residues. V shed 1 base, J shed 3 bases, and the junction held 8 bases outside the gene matches. CDR3 nucleotides: TGTGCCAGCTCACCACTCGGGGGGGGCGACAACTACGAGCAGTACTTC. The encoded protein is CASSPLGGGDNYEQYF.

This clonotype was recorded a few times. The V gene is TRBV12-3 or TRBV12-4, the J gene TRBJ2-2, with no clear D. The V end was cut by 2 bases, the J end by 5 bases, with 6 bases between. The CDR3 is 13 amino acids. CDR3 amino acids: CASSLPYTGELFF. The CDR3 nucleotides read TGTGCCAGCAGTTTACCCTATACCGGGGAGCTGTTTTTT.

The table lists this clonotype with many counts. The CDR3 DNA reads as TGCGCCAGCGGCGGACAGGGTGGGAGCTACGAGCAGTACTTC. This gives the protein CASGGQGGSYEQYF. J is TRBJ2-7 and V is TRBV10-2; TRBD1 matches at 8 bases. After removal of 8 bases from V and 3 bases from J, the junction contained 9 bases not matched to a gene. The length of the CDR3 is 14 residues. Per the germline V gene, CDR1 is WSHSY and CDR2 is SAAADI.

This clonotype was seen a few times. The chain uses TRBV29-1 and TRBJ1-1; D gene unclear. The CDR3 runs 15 residues. V was pared by 0 bases and J by 1 base, with 12 bases between. CDR1 is SQVTM, CDR2 ANQGSEA, per germline. The CDR3 DNA follows: TGCAGCGTTGAAGATCCAGCTTCCTCGAACACTGAAGCTTTCTTT. This gives the protein CSVEDPASSNTEAFF.

The table lists this clonotype with a few counts. This chain connects TRBV30 to TRBJ1-2; D remains ambiguous. In germline, CDR1 is GTSNPN, CDR2 SVGIG (reference sequence). This CDR3 is built from 14 residues. V was shortened by 0 bases and J by 7 bases, with 15 bases between the two germline ends. CDR3 sequence (DNA): TGTGCCTGGAGTGTACATCCCTCTTCCGCTGGCTACACCTTC. It yields the protein CAWSVHPSSAGYTF. Full variable domain (rest looked up from reference TRBV30 and TRBJ1-2): SQTIHQWPATLVQPVGSPLSLECTVEGTSNPNLYWYRQAAGRGLQLLFYSVGIGQISSEVPQNLSASRPQDRQFILSSKKLLLSDSGFYLCAWSVHPSSAGYTFGSGTRLTVV.

V and J are TRBV5-1 and TRBJ1-1; the match to TRBD1 covers 7 bases. Germline V gene sequence: CDR1 SGHRS, CDR2 YFSETQ. The junction had 5 bases not matched to a gene; V was cut back by 3 bases and J by 3 bases. CDR3 length equals 14 residues. The CDR3 nucleotides read TGCGCCAGCAGCTCCGGTGACAGGGACACTGAAGCTTTCTTT. Translating gives CASSSGDRDTEAFF.